Given below is one T cell receptor (beta chain) in context. This CDR3 has 15 amino acids. Germline V gene data show CDR1 as MNHNS and CDR2 as SASEGT. The V and J ends lost 2 bases and 2 bases, in that order; junction bases with no gene match: 6. The data were produced by immunoSEQ multiplex PCR, yet TCRdb's version contains in-frame clones alone and is incomplete. The sample includes 150,000 to 200,000 clones, under 90% of them seen just once. The data are from a study of cytotoxic CD8 clonotypes in ibrutinib-treated CLL. The sequences come from PBMCs, collected after 24 months of ibrutinib treatment. The TCR comes from a human donor with chronic lymphocytic leukemia. The chain employs TRBV6-1 and TRBJ2-7; the match to TRBD2 covers 7 bases. The CDR3 nucleotides are TGTGCCAGCAGTGAATCCCTAGCGGTCACCTACGAGCAGTACTTC. Its translation is CASSESLAVTYEQYF.